This is a list of T cell receptor beta chains from one sample in a study of shared clonotypes between healthy human individuals. Assay used: immunoSEQ multiplex PCR; TCRdb lists only in-frame clones, some missing. The sample has about 2.2 million clones, roughly 93% seen once; the top ten hold about 1.6%. The sequencing sample was made of naive CD8+ T cells from PBMCs. Receptors originate from a man younger than 30 in good health. Some clones in this sample may be carry-over from other donors' samples. Each CDR3 is given with its conserved first and last residue. Each record gives: V gene, J gene, CDR3 protein.

v_gene: TRBV27; j_gene: TRBJ2-5; CDR3aa: CASSSYTRETQYF
v_gene: TRBV7-6; j_gene: TRBJ2-1; CDR3aa: CASSLDSFVGKSYNEQFF
v_gene: TRBV27; j_gene: TRBJ2-7; CDR3aa: CASSPRGTASYEQYF
v_gene: TRBV19; j_gene: TRBJ2-7; CDR3aa: CASSPPGLPYEQYF
v_gene: TRBV27; j_gene: TRBJ2-7; CDR3aa: CASSPDRGRSYEQYF
v_gene: TRBV27; j_gene: TRBJ2-7; CDR3aa: CASSSRDGSDEQYF
v_gene: TRBV2; j_gene: TRBJ2-5; CDR3aa: CASSHQPDRLQETQYF
v_gene: TRBV27; j_gene: TRBJ2-7; CDR3aa: CASSSTGGLDEQYF
v_gene: TRBV7-2; j_gene: TRBJ2-3; CDR3aa: CASSSGIGTDTQYF
v_gene: TRBV5-4; j_gene: TRBJ2-1; CDR3aa: CASSLDSGSSYNEQFF
v_gene: TRBV4-2; j_gene: TRBJ2-1; CDR3aa: CASSRGDEQFF
v_gene: TRBV29-1; j_gene: TRBJ2-1; CDR3aa: CSVEDRGIEQFF
v_gene: TRBV6-5; j_gene: TRBJ2-7; CDR3aa: CASSPSTGAYEQYF
v_gene: TRBV27; j_gene: TRBJ2-3; CDR3aa: CASSPRSLAGREYF
v_gene: TRBV12-5; j_gene: TRBJ2-7; CDR3aa: CASGLATPTGDLWSEQYF
v_gene: TRBV4-1; j_gene: TRBJ1-2; CDR3aa: CASSPETGVRGYTF
v_gene: TRBV27; j_gene: TRBJ2-7; CDR3aa: CASSLGLTAAYEQYF
v_gene: TRBV9; j_gene: TRBJ2-1; CDR3aa: CASSVVGGVSNEQFF
v_gene: TRBV7-9; j_gene: TRBJ2-7; CDR3aa: CASSPAGISYEQYF
v_gene: TRBV7-2; j_gene: TRBJ2-5; CDR3aa: CASSLHSWQETQYF
v_gene: TRBV2; j_gene: TRBJ2-5; CDR3aa: CASSSLAGNQETQYF
v_gene: TRBV6-5; j_gene: TRBJ1-2; CDR3aa: CASSYGRTAVYGYTF
v_gene: TRBV9; j_gene: TRBJ1-1; CDR3aa: CASSVRGQGDIAFF
v_gene: TRBV7-9; j_gene: TRBJ2-7; CDR3aa: CASSGNRGDPTYEQYF
v_gene: TRBV4-3; j_gene: TRBJ2-7; CDR3aa: CASSQYLPGLETHEQYF